This T cell receptor (beta chain) was identified in a study of T cell changes during pregnancy in multiple sclerosis. This clone occurred a few times. Assay: immunoSEQ multiplex PCR; the TCRdb copy retains only in-frame clones and omits some. The data contain 35,000 to 55,000 clones, 80% to 95% of them singletons. In germline, CDR1 is WNHNN, CDR2 SYGVQD (reference sequence). The V gene end was trimmed by 0 bases and the J gene end by 8 bases; junction bases not matched to a gene: 7. This CDR3 is 15 amino acids long. This chain links TRBV10-1 with TRBJ2-1, with TRBD2 matching over 7 bases. This receptor was taken from a female donor with multiple sclerosis, enrolled in a pregnancy study. Sequencing was carried out using peripheral blood. CDR3 nucleotide sequence: TGCGCCAGCAGTGAGTCTGGCGGGAGTGTGGATGAGCAGTTCTTC. It encodes CASSESGGSVDEQFF.